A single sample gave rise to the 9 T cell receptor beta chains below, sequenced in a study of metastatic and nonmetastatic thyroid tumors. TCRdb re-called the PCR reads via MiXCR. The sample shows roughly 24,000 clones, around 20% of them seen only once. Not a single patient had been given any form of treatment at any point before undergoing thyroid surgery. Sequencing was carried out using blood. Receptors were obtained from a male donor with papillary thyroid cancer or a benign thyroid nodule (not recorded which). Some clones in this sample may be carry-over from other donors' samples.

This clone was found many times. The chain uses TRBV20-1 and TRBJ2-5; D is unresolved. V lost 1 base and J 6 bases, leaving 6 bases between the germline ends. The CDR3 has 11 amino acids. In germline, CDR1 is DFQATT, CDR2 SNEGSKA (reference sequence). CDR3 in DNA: TGCAGTGCTAGAGTATTACAGACCCAGTACTTC. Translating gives CSARVLQTQYF.

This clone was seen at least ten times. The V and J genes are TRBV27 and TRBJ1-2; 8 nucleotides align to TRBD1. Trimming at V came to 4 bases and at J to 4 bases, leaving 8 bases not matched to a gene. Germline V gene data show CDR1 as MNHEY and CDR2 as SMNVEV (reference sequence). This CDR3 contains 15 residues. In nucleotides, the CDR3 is TGTGCCAGCAGTTATACCCCGACAGGGGTCTATGGCTACACCTTC. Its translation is CASSYTPTGVYGYTF.

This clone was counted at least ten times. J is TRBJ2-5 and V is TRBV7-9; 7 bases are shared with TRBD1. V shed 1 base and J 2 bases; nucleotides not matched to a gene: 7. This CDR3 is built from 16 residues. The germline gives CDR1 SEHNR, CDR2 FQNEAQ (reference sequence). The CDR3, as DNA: TGTGCCAGCAGCTTAGGAGCGACAGGGCGGCAAGAGACCCAGTACTTC. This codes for CASSLGATGRQETQYF.

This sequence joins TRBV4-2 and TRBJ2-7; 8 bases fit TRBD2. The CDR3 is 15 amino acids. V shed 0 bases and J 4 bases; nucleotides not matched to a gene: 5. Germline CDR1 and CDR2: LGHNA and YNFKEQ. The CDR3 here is CASSQETAGGYEQYF. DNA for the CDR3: TGTGCCAGCAGCCAAGAAACGGCGGGAGGATACGAGCAGTACTTC.

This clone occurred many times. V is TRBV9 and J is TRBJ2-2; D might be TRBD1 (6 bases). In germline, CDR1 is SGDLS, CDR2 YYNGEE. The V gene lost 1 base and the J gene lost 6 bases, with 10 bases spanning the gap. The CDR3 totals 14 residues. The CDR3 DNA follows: TGTGCCAGCAGCGTAACAGGGATACCCGGGGAGCTGTTTTTT. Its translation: CASSVTGIPGELFF.

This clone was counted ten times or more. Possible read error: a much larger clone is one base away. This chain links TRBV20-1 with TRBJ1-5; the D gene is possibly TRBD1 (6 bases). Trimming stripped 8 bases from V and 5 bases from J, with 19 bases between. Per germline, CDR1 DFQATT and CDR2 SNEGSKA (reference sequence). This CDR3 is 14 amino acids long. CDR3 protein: CSTSAGGTDQPQHF. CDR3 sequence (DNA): TGCAGTACTTCCGCCGGGGGCACGGATCAGCCCCAGCATTTT.

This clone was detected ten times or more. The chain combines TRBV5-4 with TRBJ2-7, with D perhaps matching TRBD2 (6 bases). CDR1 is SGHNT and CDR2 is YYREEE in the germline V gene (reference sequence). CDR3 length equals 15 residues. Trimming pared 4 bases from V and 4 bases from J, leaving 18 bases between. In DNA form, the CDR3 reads TGTGCCAGCAGCCGGACGGGACTTTCGGGATACGAGCAGTACTTC. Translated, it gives CASSRTGLSGYEQYF.

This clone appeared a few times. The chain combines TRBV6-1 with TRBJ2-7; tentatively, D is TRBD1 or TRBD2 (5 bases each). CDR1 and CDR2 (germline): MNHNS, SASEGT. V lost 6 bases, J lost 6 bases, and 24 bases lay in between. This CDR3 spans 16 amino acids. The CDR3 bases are TGTGCCAGCAGACCACAGGCCTGGGGGATCGATAGCGAGCAGTACTTC. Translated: CASRPQAWGIDSEQYF.

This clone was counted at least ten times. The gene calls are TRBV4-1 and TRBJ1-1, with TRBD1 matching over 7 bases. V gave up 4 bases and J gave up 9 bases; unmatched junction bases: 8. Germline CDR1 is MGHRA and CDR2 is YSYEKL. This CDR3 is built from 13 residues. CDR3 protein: CASSLDRDPQAFF. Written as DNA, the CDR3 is TGCGCCAGCAGCCTTGACAGGGACCCTCAAGCTTTCTTT.